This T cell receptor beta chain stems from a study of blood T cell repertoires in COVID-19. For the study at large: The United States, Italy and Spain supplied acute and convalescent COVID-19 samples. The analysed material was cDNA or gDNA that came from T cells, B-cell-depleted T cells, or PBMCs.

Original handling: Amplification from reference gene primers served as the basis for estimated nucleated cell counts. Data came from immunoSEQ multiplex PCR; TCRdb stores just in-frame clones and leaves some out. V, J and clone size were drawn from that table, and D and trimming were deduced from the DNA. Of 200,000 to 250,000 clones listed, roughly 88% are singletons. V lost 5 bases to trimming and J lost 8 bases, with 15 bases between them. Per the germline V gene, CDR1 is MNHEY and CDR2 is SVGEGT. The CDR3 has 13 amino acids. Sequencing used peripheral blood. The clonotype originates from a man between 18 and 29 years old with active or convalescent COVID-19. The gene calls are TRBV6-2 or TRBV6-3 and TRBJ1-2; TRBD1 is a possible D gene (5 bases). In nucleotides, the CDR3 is TGTGCCAGCAGTATAACAGGATTACGCGGCTACACCTTC. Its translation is CASSITGLRGYTF.